The T cell receptor (beta chain) described here comes from a study of regulatory T cells in long-lasting Graves disease. Arm-PCR with iRepertoire HTBI primers amplified the CDR3 regions for these TCR beta libraries. TCRdb called the multiplex PCR reads again in MiXCR, with one record for every CDR3 protein. This sample yields around 450,000 distinct CDR3 sequences, of which about 15% are seen a single time; under 9% belongs to the top ten. Documented time point: newly diagnosed GD, antithyroid drugs for less than 3 months. RNA isolated from PBMCs was used to make the TCR library. By American Thyroid Association guidelines, Graves' disease was diagnosed in the cohort. The length of the CDR3 is 13 residues. V dropped 4 bases and J dropped 6; count of bases not matched to a gene: 3. Germline V gene data show CDR1 as GTSNPN and CDR2 as SVGIG (reference sequence). This clonotype showed up just a few times.

These data are also associated with another study on T cells in Graves' hyperthyroidism and ophthalmopathy.

The starting material was peripheral blood mononuclear cells (PBMCs), obtained at new diagnosis, from a patient treated with antithyroid drugs. The chain links TRBV30 to TRBJ2-1; 10 bases agree with TRBD2. This clonotype was obtained from a woman in her forties with Graves disease. DNA for the CDR3: TGTGCCTGGACTAGCGGGAGTAGCAATGAGCAGTTCTTC. Its translation is CAWTSGSSNEQFF.